These T cell receptor beta chains were read from a single sample in a study of blood T cells in healthy people across ages. TCRdb called the 5' RACE reads again in MiXCR, with one record for every CDR3 protein. Here the sample spans about 930,000 distinct CDR3 sequences, about 28% being singletons. This sample also belongs to another study, concerning T cells of mothers and their children.

The specimen was blood. The receptors originated from a woman aged 40 to 55 in good health. The CDR3 runs from the conserved cysteine through the conserved F or W.

V gene: TRBV20-1; J gene: TRBJ2-7; CDR3 protein: CSARPRTAYEQYF
V gene: TRBV7-9; J gene: TRBJ2-2; CDR3 protein: CASSSSAQVYANTGELFF
V gene: TRBV12-3/TRBV12-4; J gene: TRBJ2-3; CDR3 protein: CASIPRDPKSGDTQYF
V gene: TRBV20-1; J gene: TRBJ2-1; CDR3 protein: CSAQLGWEQFF
V gene: TRBV5-1; J gene: TRBJ2-5; CDR3 protein: CASSLLQRQETQYF
V gene: TRBV30; J gene: TRBJ1-1; CDR3 protein: CAWSSLRRRTEAFF
V gene: TRBV27; J gene: TRBJ1-4; CDR3 protein: CASSFQGPNEKLFF
V gene: TRBV28; J gene: TRBJ2-3; CDR3 protein: CASRKDIVDTQYF
V gene: TRBV6-2/TRBV6-3; J gene: TRBJ2-2; CDR3 protein: CASRNPGQGNTGELFF
V gene: TRBV6-6; J gene: TRBJ1-1; CDR3 protein: CASSQWLGLNTEAFF
V gene: TRBV25-1; J gene: TRBJ1-2; CDR3 protein: CASSELRDSPLNGYTF
V gene: TRBV20-1; J gene: TRBJ2-1; CDR3 protein: CSSSWRGSSYNEQFF
V gene: TRBV5-6; J gene: TRBJ1-2; CDR3 protein: CASSSPQRDYGYTF
V gene: TRBV20-1; J gene: TRBJ2-1; CDR3 protein: CSAREVAGDNYNEQFF
V gene: TRBV5-1; J gene: TRBJ2-1; CDR3 protein: CASSLESAGAYNEQFF
V gene: TRBV12-3/TRBV12-4; J gene: TRBJ1-2; CDR3 protein: CASSLKGYGRPLYGYTF
V gene: TRBV20-1; J gene: TRBJ1-4; CDR3 protein: CSARDLFPDTGKLFF
V gene: TRBV10-3; J gene: TRBJ1-1; CDR3 protein: CAISPLPGQGAREAFF
V gene: TRBV6-5; J gene: TRBJ2-7; CDR3 protein: CASSYCGDEQYF
V gene: TRBV2; J gene: TRBJ2-7; CDR3 protein: CANRGRAYEQYF
V gene: TRBV27; J gene: TRBJ1-2; CDR3 protein: CASSSLRGRRYGYTF
V gene: TRBV6-5; J gene: TRBJ1-2; CDR3 protein: CASSYDRGRAGYTF